The 21 T cell receptor beta chains given below trace back to one sample, sequenced in a study of CD8+ T cells in alopecia areata. Treatment defined: oral pan-JAK inhibitor, 5-10 mg twice daily. cDNA prepared by RNA extraction and subsequent reverse transcription served as the template for sequencing. The assay was immunoSEQ multiplex PCR, and TCRdb's table has in-frame clones only and misses some. The table shows approximately 120,000 clones, with around 60% occurring only once. The sequencing here drew on CD4+ T cells sorted from blood, taken at week 4, from a patient treated with tofacitinib. The receptor set was obtained from a human donor with alopecia areata.

This chain uses TRBV29-1 with TRBJ1-2; TRBD1 is a possible D gene (5 bases). The CDR3 has 13 residues. The germline V gene has CDR1 SQVTM and CDR2 ANQGSEA. Trimming pared 6 bases from V and 9 bases from J, leaving 20 bases between. The CDR3 DNA follows: TGCAGCGTGGAAATCCGGGGCGATTCCCGCTACACCTTC. Translation gives CSVEIRGDSRYTF. The complete variable domain, with remaining parts taken from reference TRBV29-1 and TRBJ1-2, reads SAVISQKPSRDICQRGTSLTIQCQVDSQVTMMFWYRQQPGQSLTLIATANQGSEATYESGFVIDKFPISRPNLTFSTLTVSNMSPEDSSIYLCSVEIRGDSRYTFGSGTRLTVV.

This clone was detected only a few times. The chain joins TRBV28 to TRBJ2-7; 10 bases fit TRBD2. This CDR3 spans 15 amino acids. V dropped 5 bases and J dropped 5; count of bases not matched to a gene: 9. CDR1 is MDHEN and CDR2 is SYDVKM in the germline V gene. CDR3 coding DNA: TGTGCCAGCAGTCTTTGGGGGACTAGCGATCACGAGCAGTACTTC. This gives the protein CASSLWGTSDHEQYF. Together with reference TRBV28 and TRBJ2-7, the CDR3 gives the full variable domain: DVKVTQSSRYLVKRTGEKVFLECVQDMDHENMFWYRQDPGLGLRLIYFSYDVKMKEKGDIPEGYSVSREKKERFSLILESASTNQTSMYLCASSLWGTSDHEQYFGPGTRLTVT.

This rearrangement joins TRBV5-1 to TRBJ2-3; 7 bases match TRBD1. Germline V gives CDR1 SGHRS, CDR2 YFSETQ. Germline trimming cut 4 bases from V and 1 base from J; bases unmatched to any gene: 9. The CDR3 totals 16 residues. CDR3 DNA sequence: TGCGCCAGCAGCGGACAGGTGATCCTAGGCACAGATACGCAGTATTTT. Amino acids: CASSGQVILGTDTQYF. Full variable domain (missing parts from reference TRBV5-1 and TRBJ2-3): KAGVTQTPRYLIKTRGQQVTLSCSPISGHRSVSWYQQTPGQGLQFLFEYFSETQRNKGNFPGRFSGRQFSNSRSEMNVSTLELGDSALYLCASSGQVILGTDTQYFGPGTRLTVL.

This sequence joins TRBV5-1 and TRBJ1-1; D perhaps matches TRBD1 (5 bases). CDR1 and CDR2 from the germline V gene are SGHRS and YFSETQ. CDR3 size: 16 residues. V shed 2 bases and J shed 0 bases, with 14 bases lying between them. In nucleotides, the CDR3 is TGCGCCAGCAGCTTCCGGGGCCTATCCATGAACACTGAAGCTTTCTTT. The encoded protein is CASSFRGLSMNTEAFF.

This sequence joins TRBV30 and TRBJ1-1; the D gene is possibly TRBD1 (5 bases). V was pared by 2 bases and J by 0 bases, with 7 bases between. This CDR3 is 13 amino acids long. Germline V gene data show CDR1 as GTSNPN and CDR2 as SVGIG (reference sequence). Here the CDR3 DNA reads TGTGCCTGGAGTCCAGGGTTGAACACTGAAGCTTTCTTT. It yields the protein CAWSPGLNTEAFF.

The chain is built from TRBV15 and TRBJ1-2, with 7 bases identical to TRBD1. Germline V CDR1 and CDR2: LNHNV, YYDKDF (reference sequence). The length of the CDR3 is 15 residues. V shed 1 base, J shed 4 bases, and the junction held 6 bases outside the gene matches. The CDR3 spells CATSRASQGIYGYTF. The DNA for the CDR3 is TGTGCCACCAGCAGAGCATCACAGGGGATCTATGGCTACACCTTC.

The V and J genes are TRBV4-1 and TRBJ2-4, with D possibly TRBD2 on 6 matching bases. This CDR3 comprises 15 residues. V was cut by 5 bases and J by 7 bases, with 18 bases left in between. In germline, CDR1 is MGHRA, CDR2 YSYEKL. CDR3 nucleotides: TGCGCCAGCAGCGCGGCTCGGGGGTCGTCCAACATTCAGTACTTC. Amino acids: CASSAARGSSNIQYF.

As to this clone: Distinct nucleotide sequences in the sample also encode this CDR3. The V and J genes are TRBV15 and TRBJ2-5; no clear D gene. Between the trimmed V and J ends, which lost 1 base and 1 base, there was a span of 7 bases. CDR3 length: 14 amino acids. Germline values: CDR1 LNHNV, CDR2 YYDKDF (reference sequence). The CDR3 DNA sequence: TGTGCCACCAGCAGAGGGCAAGTCCAAGAGACCCAGTACTTC. Protein sequence: CATSRGQVQETQYF.

This clone was seen more than once but under ten times. The J gene is TRBJ2-7, the V gene TRBV29-1; 13 bases match TRBD2. V shed 4 bases and J 4 bases; nucleotides not matched to a gene: 4. The germline gives CDR1 SQVTM, CDR2 ANQGSEA. The CDR3 is 14 amino acids. CDR3 nucleotide sequence: TGCAGCGTTGCAGGGACTAGCGGGACATACGAGCAGTACTTC. This sequence encodes CSVAGTSGTYEQYF.

The chain couples TRBV7-3 to TRBJ1-1; D gene ambiguous. The CDR3 has 13 amino acids. V lost 3 bases and J 1 base, leaving 6 bases between the germline ends. In germline, CDR1 is SGHTA, CDR2 FQGTGA. The CDR3 DNA follows: TGTGCCAGCAGCTTCACGGGGAACACTGAAGCTTTCTTT. This gives the protein CASSFTGNTEAFF.

This rearrangement joins TRBV4-1 to TRBJ1-2, with 9 bases matching TRBD1. This CDR3 contains 14 residues. Germline trimming cut 4 bases from V and 5 bases from J; bases unmatched to any gene: 5. From germline, CDR1 is MGHRA and CDR2 YSYEKL. The CDR3 nucleotides read TGCGCCAGCAGCCTGGACAGGGGCTCGTATGGCTACACCTTC. Translated: CASSLDRGSYGYTF.

The V and J genes are TRBV5-1 and TRBJ1-1; D call uncertain. V lost 0 bases and J lost 4, with 7 bases in between. Germline V gene lookup returns CDR1 SGHRS and CDR2 YFSETQ. The CDR3 has 13 amino acids. The CDR3 sequence is CASSLERLTEAFF. CDR3 sequence (DNA): TGCGCCAGCAGCTTGGAAAGGCTCACTGAAGCTTTCTTT.

This chain joins TRBV7-9 and TRBJ1-2; D remains ambiguous. This CDR3 spans 16 amino acids. From germline, CDR1 is SEHNR and CDR2 FQNEAQ (reference sequence). V dropped 7 bases and J dropped 6 bases, with 24 bases sitting between them. CDR3 DNA: TGTGCCAGCACCCATCCAAGCACGGCGCCAGCCCATGGCTACACCTTC. Residues: CASTHPSTAPAHGYTF.

There are a few counts of this clone. This rearrangement joins TRBV29-1 to TRBJ1-2; weak D call: TRBD1 (5 bases). With 7 bases removed from V and 2 bases from J, the gap between germline ends came to 11 bases. Germline CDR1 and CDR2: SQVTM and ANQGSEA. There are 12 residues in the CDR3. The CDR3 sequence: CSARGANYGYTF. In DNA form, the CDR3 reads TGCAGCGCTCGAGGGGCCAACTATGGCTACACCTTC.

This clone has only a few counts. The chain employs TRBV15 and TRBJ2-6; D is possibly TRBD2 (6 bases). Trimming removed 5 bases at V and 1 base at J, with 15 bases between. This CDR3 has 17 amino acids. Germline values: CDR1 LNHNV, CDR2 YYDKDF (reference sequence). The chain's CDR3 is CATSGISGGSGANVLTF. The CDR3 DNA is TGTGCCACCAGCGGAATATCTGGGGGGTCTGGGGCCAACGTCCTGACTTTC.

The J gene is TRBJ2-5, the V gene TRBV6-6, with D possibly matching TRBD2 (6 bases). The V gene's germline CDR1 is MNHNY and CDR2 SVGAGI (reference sequence). V lost 0 bases and J 4 bases, leaving 9 bases between the germline ends. The CDR3 extends over 14 amino acids. The CDR3 is CASSYSLASETQYF. CDR3 bases: TGTGCCAGCAGTTACTCACTAGCATCAGAGACCCAGTACTTC.

This clone was detected only a few times. V and J are TRBV10-3 and TRBJ2-5; 11 bases fit TRBD1. CDR3 length equals 14 residues. The trim removed 4 bases at V and 4 bases at J, leaving 2 bases unmatched. CDR1 is ENHRY and CDR2 is SYGVKD in the germline V gene. The CDR3 coding sequence is TGTGCCATCAGTGGGACAGGGGGCCCAGAGACCCAGTACTTC. Protein product: CAISGTGGPETQYF.

In this sample, this clone turned up once. The chain is built from TRBV19 and TRBJ2-4; possibly TRBD2 for D (5 bases). This CDR3 spans 16 amino acids. CDR1 and CDR2 from the germline V gene are LNHDA and SQIVND (reference sequence). Trimming took 8 bases from V and 4 from J, leaving 21 bases between them. Written as DNA, the CDR3 is TGTGCCAGTGCTAAATTGGAGGAGGTCGGGAAAAACATTCAGTACTTC. It yields the protein CASAKLEEVGKNIQYF.

V gene TRBV29-1 combines with J gene TRBJ2-3; 11 positions match TRBD2. This CDR3 spans 15 amino acids. After removal of 5 bases from V and 1 base from J, the junction contained 5 bases not matched to a gene. CDR1 is SQVTM and CDR2 is ANQGSEA in the germline V gene. This CDR3 reads CSVSTSGVGTDTQYF. CDR3 nucleotide sequence: TGCAGCGTTTCGACTAGCGGGGTTGGCACAGATACGCAGTATTTT.

This chain connects TRBV6-1 to TRBJ2-1; 10 bases agree with TRBD1. V gave up 8 bases and J gave up 8 bases; unmatched junction bases: 6. CDR3 length: 13 residues. Germline CDR1 and CDR2: MNHNS and SASEGT. The CDR3 DNA reads as TGTGCCAGCGGGACAGGGGCCTTCGATGAGCAGTTCTTC. This gives the protein CASGTGAFDEQFF.

The V gene is TRBV27, the J gene TRBJ2-6, with D hard to call. V was shortened by 5 bases and J by 0 bases, with 11 bases between the two germline ends. The CDR3 has 16 amino acids. CDR1 MNHEY and CDR2 SMNVEV come from the germline V gene (reference sequence). The CDR3 DNA reads TGTGCCAGCAGTCTACGACAAATCTCTGGGGCCAACGTCCTGACTTTC. Its protein product is CASSLRQISGANVLTF.